This is a list of T cell receptor beta chains from one sample in a study of siplizumab effects on memory and regulatory T cells. TCRdb keeps only in-frame clones here, not all; method: immunoSEQ multiplex PCR. Of approximately 91,000 clones listed, 95% are singletons. Sequencing was performed on CD8+ T cells sorted from blood. The receptors shown here come from a human donor in good health. Each CDR3 is given with its conserved first and last residue. Fields, in order: D gene, J gene, V gene, clone size, CDR3 protein, CDR3 DNA. D genes are given only for firm matches. Size values are once, few and many counts, or a class for expanded clones, and some rows have none.

NA,TRBJ2-1,TRBV27,NA,CASSYRGPTDEQFF,TGTGCCAGCAGTTATAGGGGACCTACCGATGAGCAGTTCTTC
NA,TRBJ1-5,TRBV19,NA,CASSPIVRAAHQPQHF,TGTGCCAGTAGCCCGATAGTTAGGGCGGCCCATCAGCCCCAGCATTTT
TRBD1,TRBJ2-7,TRBV9,NA,CASSALGTGGSEQYF,TGTGCCAGCAGCGCCCTTGGGACAGGGGGAAGCGAGCAGTACTTC
NA,TRBJ2-7,TRBV6-1,NA,CASWGAGAYEQYF,TGTGCCAGCTGGGGGGCAGGGGCCTACGAGCAGTACTTC
NA,TRBJ1-2,TRBV28,NA,CASSPIGGGGNYGYTF,TGTGCCAGCAGTCCCATCGGGGGAGGGGGTAACTATGGCTACACCTTC
TRBD2,TRBJ2-1,TRBV10-1,NA,CASSLGLAGYNEQFF,TGCGCCAGCAGTCTGGGACTAGCGGGCTACAATGAGCAGTTCTTC
NA,TRBJ2-5,TRBV27,NA,CASSSLQGKGETQYF,TGTGCCAGCAGTTCGCTGCAGGGGAAGGGCGAGACCCAGTACTTC
TRBD2,TRBJ2-7,TRBV9,NA,CASSAGLAGGRGYEQYF,TGTGCCAGCAGCGCCGGACTAGCGGGAGGGCGAGGGTACGAGCAGTACTTC
NA,TRBJ1-2,TRBV11-2,NA,CASSFLWEADGYTF,TGTGCCAGCAGCTTTTTGTGGGAGGCGGATGGCTACACCTTC
NA,TRBJ2-3,TRBV5-1,once,CASSRSRARGTQYF,TGCGCCAGCAGCCGTAGTAGGGCCCGAGGTACGCAGTATTTT
NA,TRBJ1-3,TRBV6-1,NA,CASSPPQGFGNTIYF,TGTGCCAGCAGCCCCCCTCAGGGGTTCGGAAACACCATATATTTT
NA,TRBJ2-7,TRBV9,NA,CASSVASVGYEQYF,TGTGCCAGCAGCGTAGCCTCGGTTGGCTACGAGCAGTACTTC
NA,TRBJ2-5,TRBV15,NA,CATSRDLGAGRPQYF,TGTGCCACCAGCAGAGATCTGGGGGCCGGGCGGCCCCAGTACTTC
NA,TRBJ2-5,TRBV28,once,CASTSPQARTYQETQYF,TGTGCCAGCACCTCGCCCCAAGCTAGGACGTACCAAGAGACCCAGTACTTC
TRBD2,TRBJ2-7,TRBV29-1,NA,CSVEGTSGNYEQYF,TGCAGCGTTGAAGGGACTAGCGGTAACTACGAGCAGTACTTC
NA,TRBJ2-7,TRBV21-1,NA,CASSKADFYSYEQYF,TGTGCCAGCAGCAAAGCGGACTTCTACTCCTACGAGCAGTACTTC
TRBD2,TRBJ2-7,TRBV9,NA,CASSAGGGGTVEQYF,TGTGCCAGCAGCGCGGGGGGTGGCGGGACGGTCGAGCAGTACTTC
TRBD1,TRBJ2-7,TRBV4-1,NA,CASSQEEGTVEQYF,TGCGCCAGCAGCCAAGAGGAAGGGACAGTCGAGCAGTACTTC
NA,TRBJ2-4,TRBV28,once,CASSLTVGDGAKNIQYF,TGTGCCAGCAGTTTGACGGTAGGGGATGGGGCCAAAAACATTCAGTACTTC
NA,TRBJ2-1,TRBV19,NA,CASSIGGRSYNEQFF,TGTGCCAGTAGTATAGGGGGCCGATCCTACAATGAGCAGTTCTTC
TRBD2,TRBJ2-2,TRBV19,once,CASSPWTSGTGELFF,TGTGCCAGTAGTCCTTGGACTAGCGGGACCGGGGAGCTGTTTTTT
NA,TRBJ2-7,TRBV9,NA,CASSGRSYEQYF,TGTGCCAGCAGCGGTCGCTCCTACGAGCAGTACTTC
NA,TRBJ2-7,TRBV14,once,CASSPISGNEQYF,TGTGCCAGCAGCCCTATTAGCGGAAACGAGCAGTACTTC
NA,TRBJ2-7,TRBV2,NA,CASSDDRLSYEQYF,TGTGCCAGCAGTGATGACAGGTTATCCTACGAGCAGTACTTC
NA,TRBJ2-7,TRBV2,NA,CASSALGTGTYEQYF,TGTGCCAGCAGTGCACTCGGGACCGGGACCTACGAGCAGTACTTC
NA,TRBJ1-5,TRBV6-5,NA,CASSYREGHQPQHF,TGTGCCAGCAGTTACCGCGAAGGGCATCAGCCCCAGCATTTT
NA,TRBJ2-5,TRBV13,NA,CASSLAGAETQYF,TGTGCCAGCAGCTTGGCAGGGGCCGAGACCCAGTACTTC
NA,TRBJ1-1,TRBV6-5,NA,CASSYSPRPEAFF,TGTGCCAGCAGTTACTCCCCACGGCCTGAAGCTTTCTTT
NA,TRBJ2-1,TRBV9,once,CASTRGGRNEQFF,TGTGCCAGCACCCGAGGGGGGCGTAATGAGCAGTTCTTC
TRBD2,TRBJ2-1,TRBV28,NA,CASTGIAGAYNEQFF,TGTGCCAGCACCGGAATAGCGGGGGCCTACAATGAGCAGTTCTTC
NA,TRBJ1-4,TRBV7-9,NA,CASSLREVGTNEKLFF,TGTGCCAGCAGCCTGAGAGAGGTTGGAACTAATGAAAAACTGTTTTTT
TRBD2,TRBJ2-1,TRBV5-4,NA,CASGEKREDNEQFF,TGTGCCAGCGGAGAGAAGCGGGAGGACAATGAGCAGTTCTTC
NA,TRBJ1-1,TRBV6-5,NA,CASSYAPHRVPEAFF,TGTGCCAGCAGTTACGCCCCCCACAGGGTACCTGAAGCTTTCTTT
NA,TRBJ1-1,TRBV7-9,NA,CASSSPGGASEAFF,TGTGCCAGCAGCTCGCCCGGGGGCGCAAGTGAAGCTTTCTTT
NA,TRBJ1-1,TRBV2,NA,CARGRGGTEAFF,TGTGCCAGGGGACGAGGCGGCACTGAAGCTTTCTTT
TRBD1,TRBJ2-7,TRBV6-5,once,CASSYSRDRGSYEQYF,TGTGCCAGCAGTTACTCGAGGGACAGGGGGAGCTACGAGCAGTACTTC
NA,TRBJ2-3,TRBV4-1,NA,CASSQDRGEGRYTQYF,TGCGCCAGCAGCCAAGACAGGGGGGAGGGGAGGTATACGCAGTATTTT
NA,TRBJ1-1,TRBV7-9,NA,CASSLGPLENRDDTEAFF,TGTGCCAGCAGCTTAGGCCCCCTCGAAAATAGAGACGACACTGAAGCTTTCTTT
TRBD1,TRBJ2-7,TRBV6-5,NA,CASSYGTGFSEQYF,TGTGCCAGCAGTTACGGGACAGGCTTTTCTGAGCAGTACTTC
TRBD1,TRBJ2-7,TRBV27,NA,CASSWGQDYEQYF,TGTGCCAGCAGCTGGGGACAGGACTACGAGCAGTACTTC
TRBD2,TRBJ2-7,TRBV4-1,NA,CASSQEAASGRLYEQYF,TGCGCCAGCAGCCAAGAGGCGGCTAGCGGGAGGTTGTACGAGCAGTACTTC
TRBD2,TRBJ2-2,TRBV11-2,NA,CASSLRSGGYTGELFF,TGTGCCAGCAGCCTACGATCGGGAGGCTACACCGGGGAGCTGTTTTTT